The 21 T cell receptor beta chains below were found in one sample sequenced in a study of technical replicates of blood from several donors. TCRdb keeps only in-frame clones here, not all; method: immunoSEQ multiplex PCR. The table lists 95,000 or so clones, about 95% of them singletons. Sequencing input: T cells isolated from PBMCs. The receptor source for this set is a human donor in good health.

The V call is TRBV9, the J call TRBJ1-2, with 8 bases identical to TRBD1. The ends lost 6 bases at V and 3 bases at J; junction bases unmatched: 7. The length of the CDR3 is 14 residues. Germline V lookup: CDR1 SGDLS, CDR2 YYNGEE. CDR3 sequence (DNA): TGTGCCAGCAAGCAGGGGGCGGAAGACTATGGCTACACCTTC. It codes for CASKQGAEDYGYTF.

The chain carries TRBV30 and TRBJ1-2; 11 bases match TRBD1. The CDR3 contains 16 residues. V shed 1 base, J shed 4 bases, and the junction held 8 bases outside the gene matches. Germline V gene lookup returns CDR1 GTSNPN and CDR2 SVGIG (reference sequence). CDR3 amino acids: CAWSADGTGGVYGYTF. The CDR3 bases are TGTGCCTGGAGTGCCGATGGGACAGGGGGAGTCTATGGCTACACCTTC. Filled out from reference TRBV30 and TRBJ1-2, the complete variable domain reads SQTIHQWPATLVQPVGSPLSLECTVEGTSNPNLYWYRQAAGRGLQLLFYSVGIGQISSEVPQNLSASRPQDRQFILSSKKLLLSDSGFYLCAWSADGTGGVYGYTFGSGTRLTVV.

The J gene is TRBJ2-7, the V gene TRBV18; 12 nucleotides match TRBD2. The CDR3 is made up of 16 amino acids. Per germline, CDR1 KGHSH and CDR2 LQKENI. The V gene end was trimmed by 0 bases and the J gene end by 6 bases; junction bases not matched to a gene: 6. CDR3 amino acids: CASSPPLAGGGSEQYF. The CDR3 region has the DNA TGTGCCAGCTCACCACCTCTAGCGGGAGGGGGATCCGAGCAGTACTTC. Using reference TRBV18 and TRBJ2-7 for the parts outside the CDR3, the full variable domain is NAGVMQNPRHLVRRRGQEARLRCSPMKGHSHVYWYRQLPEEGLKFMVYLQKENIIDESGMPKERFSAEFPKEGPSILRIQQVVRGDSAAYFCASSPPLAGGGSEQYFGPGTRLTVT.

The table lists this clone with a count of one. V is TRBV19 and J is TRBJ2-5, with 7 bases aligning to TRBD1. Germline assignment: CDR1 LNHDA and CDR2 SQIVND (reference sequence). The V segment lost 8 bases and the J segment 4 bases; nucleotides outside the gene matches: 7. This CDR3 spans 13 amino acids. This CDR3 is CASSTGALETQYF. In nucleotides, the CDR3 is TGTGCCAGTTCTACAGGGGCCCTAGAGACCCAGTACTTC.

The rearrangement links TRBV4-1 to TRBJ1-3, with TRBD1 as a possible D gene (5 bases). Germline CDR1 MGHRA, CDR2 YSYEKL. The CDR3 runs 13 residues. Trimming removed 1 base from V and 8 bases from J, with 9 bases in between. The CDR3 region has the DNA TGCGCCAGCAGCCAAGGCGGGGGAGACACCATATATTTT. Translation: CASSQGGGDTIYF.

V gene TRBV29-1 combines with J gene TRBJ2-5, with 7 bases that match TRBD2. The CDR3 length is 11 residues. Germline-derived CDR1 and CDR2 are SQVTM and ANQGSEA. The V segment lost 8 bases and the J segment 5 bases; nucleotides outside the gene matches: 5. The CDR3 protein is CSCWGGETQYF. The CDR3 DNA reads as TGCAGCTGTTGGGGAGGGGAGACCCAGTACTTC.

The CDR3 DNA reads TGTGCCAGCAGCTCCGGGACTAGCGCTAATGAGCAGTTCTTC. It translates to CASSSGTSANEQFF. The rearrangement uses TRBV7-8 and TRBJ2-1; 10 nucleotides match TRBD2. Germline V CDR1 and CDR2: SGHVS, FQNEAQ. V shed 4 bases and J 7 bases; nucleotides not matched to a gene: 4. There are 14 residues in the CDR3.

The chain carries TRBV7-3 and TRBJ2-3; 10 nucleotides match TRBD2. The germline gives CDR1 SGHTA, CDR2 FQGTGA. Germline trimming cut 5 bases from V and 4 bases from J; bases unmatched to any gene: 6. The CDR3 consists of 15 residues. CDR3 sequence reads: CASSMTSGYSDTQYF. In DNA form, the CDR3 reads TGTGCCAGCAGCATGACTAGCGGGTATTCAGATACGCAGTATTTT.

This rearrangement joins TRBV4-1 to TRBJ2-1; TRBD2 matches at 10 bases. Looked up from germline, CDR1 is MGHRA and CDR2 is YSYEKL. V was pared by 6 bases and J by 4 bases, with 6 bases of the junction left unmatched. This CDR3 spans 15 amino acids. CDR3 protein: CASRGLADLYNEQFF. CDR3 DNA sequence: TGCGCCAGCAGAGGACTAGCGGACCTGTACAATGAGCAGTTCTTC.

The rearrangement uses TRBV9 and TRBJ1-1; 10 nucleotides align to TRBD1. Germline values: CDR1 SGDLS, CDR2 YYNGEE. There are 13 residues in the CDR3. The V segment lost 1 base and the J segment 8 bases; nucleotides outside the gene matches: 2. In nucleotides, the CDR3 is TGTGCCAGCAGCGTAAGACAGGGGGCCGAAGCTTTCTTT. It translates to CASSVRQGAEAFF.

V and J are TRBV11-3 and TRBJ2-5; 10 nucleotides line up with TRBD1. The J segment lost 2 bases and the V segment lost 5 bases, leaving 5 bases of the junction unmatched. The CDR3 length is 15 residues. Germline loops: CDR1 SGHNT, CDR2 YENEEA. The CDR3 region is CASSARDRGQETQYF. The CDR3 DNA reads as TGTGCCAGCAGCGCCCGGGACAGGGGACAAGAGACCCAGTACTTC.

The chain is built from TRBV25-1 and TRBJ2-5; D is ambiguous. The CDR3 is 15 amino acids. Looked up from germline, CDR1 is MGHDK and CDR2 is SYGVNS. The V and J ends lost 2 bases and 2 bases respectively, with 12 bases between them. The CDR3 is CASSEPQAAQETQYF. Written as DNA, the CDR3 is TGTGCCAGCAGTGAACCCCAAGCAGCGCAAGAGACCCAGTACTTC.

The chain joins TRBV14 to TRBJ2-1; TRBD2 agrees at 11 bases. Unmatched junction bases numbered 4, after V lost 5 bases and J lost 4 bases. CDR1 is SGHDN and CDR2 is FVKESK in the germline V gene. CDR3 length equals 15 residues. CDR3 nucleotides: TGTGCCAGCAGCTTCGTAGCGGGAGGGTACAATGAGCAGTTCTTC. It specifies CASSFVAGGYNEQFF.

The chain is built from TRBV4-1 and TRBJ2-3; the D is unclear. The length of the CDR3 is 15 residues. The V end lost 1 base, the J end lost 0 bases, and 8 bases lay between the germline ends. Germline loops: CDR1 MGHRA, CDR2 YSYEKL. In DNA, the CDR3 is TGCGCCAGCAGCCAAGTAATAATAAGCACAGATACGCAGTATTTT. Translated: CASSQVIISTDTQYF.

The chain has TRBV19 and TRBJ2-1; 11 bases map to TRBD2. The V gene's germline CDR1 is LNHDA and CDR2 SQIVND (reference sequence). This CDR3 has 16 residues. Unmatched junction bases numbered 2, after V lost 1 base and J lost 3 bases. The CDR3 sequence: CASSIVGTSGYNEQFF. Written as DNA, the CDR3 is TGTGCCAGTAGTATAGTTGGGACTAGCGGCTACAATGAGCAGTTCTTC.

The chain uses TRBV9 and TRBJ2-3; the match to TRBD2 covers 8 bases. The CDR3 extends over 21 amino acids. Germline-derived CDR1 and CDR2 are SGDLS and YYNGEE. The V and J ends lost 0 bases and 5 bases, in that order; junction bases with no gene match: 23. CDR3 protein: CASSVGIRIVPGLVLLDTQYF. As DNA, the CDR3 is TGTGCCAGCAGCGTAGGTATCAGGATCGTACCGGGACTAGTCCTATTAGATACGCAGTATTTT.

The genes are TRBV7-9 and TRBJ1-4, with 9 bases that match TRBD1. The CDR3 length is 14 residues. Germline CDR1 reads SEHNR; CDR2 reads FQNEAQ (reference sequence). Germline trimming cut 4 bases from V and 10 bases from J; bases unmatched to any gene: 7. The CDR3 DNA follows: TGTGCCAGCAGCTGGGGACAGGGAGTCGGAAAACTGTTTTTT. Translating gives CASSWGQGVGKLFF.

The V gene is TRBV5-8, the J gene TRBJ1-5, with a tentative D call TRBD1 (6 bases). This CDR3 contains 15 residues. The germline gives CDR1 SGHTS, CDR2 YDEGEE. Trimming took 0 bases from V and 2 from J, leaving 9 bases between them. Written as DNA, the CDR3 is TGTGCCAGCAGCTTGGAGGGGGTGGGCAATCAGCCCCAGCATTTT. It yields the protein CASSLEGVGNQPQHF. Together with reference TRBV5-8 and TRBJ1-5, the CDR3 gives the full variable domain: EAGVTQSPTHLIKTRGQQATLRCSPISGHTSVYWYQQALGLGLQFLLWYDEGEERNRGNFPPRFSGRQFPNYSSELNVNALELEDSALYLCASSLEGVGNQPQHFGDGTRLSIL.

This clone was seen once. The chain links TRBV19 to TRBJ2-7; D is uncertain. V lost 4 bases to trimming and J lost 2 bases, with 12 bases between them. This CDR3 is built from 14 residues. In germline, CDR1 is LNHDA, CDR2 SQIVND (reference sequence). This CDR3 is CASSTTPVPYEQYF. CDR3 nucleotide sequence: TGTGCCAGTAGTACCACTCCTGTGCCCTACGAGCAGTACTTC.

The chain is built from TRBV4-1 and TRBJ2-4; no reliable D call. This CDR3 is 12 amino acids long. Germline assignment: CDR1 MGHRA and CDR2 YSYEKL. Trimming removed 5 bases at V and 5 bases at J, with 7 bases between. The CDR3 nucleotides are TGCGCCAGCAGCTTATATGAAAACATTCAGTACTTC. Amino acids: CASSLYENIQYF.

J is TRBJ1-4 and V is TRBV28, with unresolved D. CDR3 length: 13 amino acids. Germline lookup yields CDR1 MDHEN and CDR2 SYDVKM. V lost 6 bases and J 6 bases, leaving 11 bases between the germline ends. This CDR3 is CASRSGDDEKLFF. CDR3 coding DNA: TGTGCCAGCAGGTCCGGGGATGATGAAAAACTGTTTTTT.